Listed here are 11 T cell receptor beta chains from one sample, sequenced in a study of T cells after posttransplantation cyclophosphamide. Some clones are missing from TCRdb's copy, which holds only in-frame ones; the method was immunoSEQ multiplex PCR. The sample has tens of thousands of clones, roughly 89% seen once. Material for sequencing was PBMCs. All receptors derive from a woman between 40 and 50 years old with a blood cancer, CMV-positive, and with a related stem cell donor.

This clone came up once. This chain uses TRBV11-2 with TRBJ1-1; tentative D call: TRBD1 (5 bases). The CDR3 sequence is 13 residues long. The V gene's germline CDR1 is SGHAT and CDR2 FQNNGV. Between the trimmed V and J ends, which lost 4 bases and 3 bases, there was a span of 9 bases. The CDR3 region is CASSSNRYTEAFF. The CDR3 region has the DNA TGTGCCAGCAGCTCAAACAGGTACACTGAAGCTTTCTTT.

The chain uses TRBV4-1 and TRBJ2-7, with D perhaps TRBD1 (6 bases). This CDR3 has 14 residues. V was trimmed by 4 bases and J by 3 bases, leaving 13 bases between them. Looked up from germline, CDR1 is MGHRA and CDR2 is YSYEKL. The CDR3 region has the DNA TGCGCCAGCAGCCGCCGGGACACAATCTACGAGCAGTACTTC. Translated: CASSRRDTIYEQYF.

V usage is TRBV6-6 and J usage is TRBJ1-4; a weak D match, TRBD1 (6 bases). The length of the CDR3 is 16 residues. V lost 5 bases to trimming and J lost 0 bases, with 13 bases between them. CDR1 MNHNY and CDR2 SVGAGI come from the germline V gene (reference sequence). The CDR3 sequence is CASSQGQAATNEKLFF. The CDR3 nucleotides are TGTGCCAGCAGTCAGGGACAAGCTGCAACTAATGAAAAACTGTTTTTT.

V usage is TRBV5-1 and J usage is TRBJ2-1; 7 bases fit TRBD1. The germline CDR1 and CDR2 sequences are SGHRS and YFSETQ. This CDR3 region has 15 residues. V shed 1 base, J shed 7 bases, and the junction held 8 bases outside the gene matches. The CDR3 DNA sequence: TGCGCCAGCAGCTTGATGGAGACAGGGTCTAATGAGCAGTTCTTC. It yields the protein CASSLMETGSNEQFF.

For the CDR3, the DNA is TGTGCCAGTGAGGTGGTGGGCAATCAGCCCCAGCATTTT. Translating gives CASEVVGNQPQHF. J is TRBJ1-5 and V is TRBV6-1; D gene uncertain. CDR3 size: 13 residues. From germline, CDR1 is MNHNS and CDR2 SASEGT. With 9 bases removed from V and 2 bases from J, the gap between germline ends came to 11 bases.

This chain joins TRBV5-4 and TRBJ1-2; tentative D call: TRBD1 (5 bases). Per germline, CDR1 SGHNT and CDR2 YYREEE (reference sequence). The CDR3 is 13 amino acids. The V and J ends lost 2 bases and 6 bases respectively, with 11 bases between them. CDR3 protein: CASSFRGTNGYTF. CDR3 nucleotide sequence: TGTGCCAGCAGCTTTAGAGGGACTAATGGCTACACCTTC.

The chain recombines TRBV7-9 with TRBJ2-7; D is perhaps TRBD2 (6 bases). From germline, CDR1 is SEHNR and CDR2 FQNEAQ (reference sequence). This CDR3 is built from 11 residues. V dropped 8 bases and J dropped 7 bases, with 12 bases sitting between them. The CDR3 protein is CASGDAGEQYF. The DNA of the CDR3 is TGTGCCAGCGGAGATGCGGGGGAGCAGTACTTC.

The V and J genes are TRBV7-2 and TRBJ2-1; 7 bases are a match to TRBD2. Germline CDR1 SGHTA, CDR2 FQGNSA. The CDR3 is made up of 15 amino acids. The V segment lost 2 bases and the J segment 0 bases; nucleotides outside the gene matches: 1. CDR3 region: CASSLRGGSYNEQFF. CDR3 DNA sequence: TGTGCCAGCAGCTTACGCGGGGGCTCCTACAATGAGCAGTTCTTC.

CDR3 in DNA: TGTGCCAGCAGTGAATTAGTAGCGGGGGAACAAGAGACCCAGTACTTC. Encoded protein: CASSELVAGEQETQYF. The rearrangement links TRBV6-1 to TRBJ2-5, with 9 bases matching TRBD2. The junction had 6 bases not matched to a gene; V was cut back by 2 bases and J by 2 bases. From germline, CDR1 is MNHNS and CDR2 SASEGT. The CDR3 is 16 residues long.

The V and J genes are TRBV6-1 and TRBJ1-2; 7 bases map to TRBD1. CDR3 length: 13 amino acids. The J segment lost 4 bases and the V segment lost 4 bases, leaving 3 bases of the junction unmatched. Germline loops: CDR1 MNHNS, CDR2 SASEGT. This CDR3 reads CASSGGQFYGYTF. CDR3 in DNA: TGTGCCAGCAGTGGGGGACAGTTCTATGGCTACACCTTC.

V is TRBV5-1 and J is TRBJ2-3; 10 nucleotides match TRBD2. From germline, CDR1 is SGHRS and CDR2 YFSETQ. The CDR3 is 16 amino acids. With 0 bases clipped from V and 2 bases from J, the junction kept 3 bases outside the gene matches. CDR3 in amino acids: CASSLGAGGPTDTQYF. CDR3 DNA sequence: TGCGCCAGCAGCTTGGGAGCGGGGGGGCCCACAGATACGCAGTATTTT.